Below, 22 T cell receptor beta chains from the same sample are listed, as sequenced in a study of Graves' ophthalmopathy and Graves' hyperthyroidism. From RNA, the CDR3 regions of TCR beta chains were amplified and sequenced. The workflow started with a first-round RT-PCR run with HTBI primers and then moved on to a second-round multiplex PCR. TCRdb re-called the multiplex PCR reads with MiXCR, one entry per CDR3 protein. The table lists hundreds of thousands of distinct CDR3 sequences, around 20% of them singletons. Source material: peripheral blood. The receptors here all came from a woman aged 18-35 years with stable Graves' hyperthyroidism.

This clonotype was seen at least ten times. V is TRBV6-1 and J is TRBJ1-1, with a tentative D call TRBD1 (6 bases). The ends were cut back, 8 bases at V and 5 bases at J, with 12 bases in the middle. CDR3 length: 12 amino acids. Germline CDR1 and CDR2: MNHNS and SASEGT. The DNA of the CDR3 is TGTGCCAGCGGATTAGGGGGGACTGAAGCTTTCTTT. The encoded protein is CASGLGGTEAFF.

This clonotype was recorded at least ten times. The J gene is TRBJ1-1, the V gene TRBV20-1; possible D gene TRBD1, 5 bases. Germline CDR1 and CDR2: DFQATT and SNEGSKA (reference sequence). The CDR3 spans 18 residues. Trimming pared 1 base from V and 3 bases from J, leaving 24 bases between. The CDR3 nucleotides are TGCAGTGCTAGAGTATCTGGGGTCTGGGGCCGAAGGGACACTGAAGCTTTCTTT. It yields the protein CSARVSGVWGRRDTEAFF.

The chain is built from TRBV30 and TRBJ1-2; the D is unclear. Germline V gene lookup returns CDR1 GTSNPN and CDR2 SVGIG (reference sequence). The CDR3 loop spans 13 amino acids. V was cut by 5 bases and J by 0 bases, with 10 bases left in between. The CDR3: CAWSVEANYGYTF. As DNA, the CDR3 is TGTGCCTGGTCGGTTGAAGCTAACTATGGCTACACCTTC.

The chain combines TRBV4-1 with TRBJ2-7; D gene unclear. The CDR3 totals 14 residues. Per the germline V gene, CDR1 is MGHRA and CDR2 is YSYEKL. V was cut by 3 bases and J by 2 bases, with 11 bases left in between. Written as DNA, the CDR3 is TGCGCCAGCAGCCACGTAGGTCCCACCTACGAGCAGTACTTC. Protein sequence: CASSHVGPTYEQYF.

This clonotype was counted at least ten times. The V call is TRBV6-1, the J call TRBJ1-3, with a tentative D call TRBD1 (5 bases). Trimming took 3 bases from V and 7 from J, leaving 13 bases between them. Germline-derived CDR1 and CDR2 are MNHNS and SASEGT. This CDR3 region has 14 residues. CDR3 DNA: TGTGCCAGCAGTGACCGGGGCCCTTGGAACACCATATATTTT. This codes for CASSDRGPWNTIYF.

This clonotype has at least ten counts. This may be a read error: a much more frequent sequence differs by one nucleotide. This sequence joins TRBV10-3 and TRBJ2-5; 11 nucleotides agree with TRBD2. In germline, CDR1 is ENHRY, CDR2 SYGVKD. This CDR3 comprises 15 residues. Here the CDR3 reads CAISDPTSGRETKYF. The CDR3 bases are TGTGCCATCAGTGACCCAACTAGCGGGAGAGAGACCAAGTACTTC.

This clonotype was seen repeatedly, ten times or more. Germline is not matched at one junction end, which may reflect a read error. The CDR3 region is CASSPPGGMGNRPQHF. The CDR3 DNA reads as TGTGCCAGCAGCCCTCCAGGGGGAATGGGCAATCGGCCCCAGCATTTT. This sequence joins TRBV28 and TRBJ1-5, with TRBD1 matching over 7 bases. Per germline, CDR1 MDHEN and CDR2 SYDVKM. This CDR3 spans 16 amino acids.

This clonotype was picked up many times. In nucleotides, the CDR3 is TGTGCCAGCAGTATTAGCGGGGGAGAAGAGACCCAGTACTTC. It is translated as CASSISGGEETQYF. The V call is TRBV12-3 or TRBV12-4, the J call TRBJ2-5, with 9 nucleotides matching TRBD2. The V and J ends lost 5 bases and 3 bases, in that order; junction bases with no gene match: 4. The length of the CDR3 is 14 residues.

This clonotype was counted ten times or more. CDR3 residues: CSVGTGDWYGYTF. CDR3 bases: TGCAGCGTGGGGACAGGGGATTGGTATGGCTACACCTTC. The chain links TRBV29-1 to TRBJ1-2, with TRBD1 matching over 10 bases. In germline, CDR1 is SQVTM, CDR2 ANQGSEA. The V and J ends lost 6 bases and 5 bases, in that order; junction bases with no gene match: 6. The CDR3 totals 13 residues. The whole variable domain, filled in from reference TRBV29-1 and TRBJ1-2, reads SAVISQKPSRDICQRGTSLTIQCQVDSQVTMMFWYRQQPGQSLTLIATANQGSEATYESGFVIDKFPISRPNLTFSTLTVSNMSPEDSSIYLCSVGTGDWYGYTFGSGTRLTVV.

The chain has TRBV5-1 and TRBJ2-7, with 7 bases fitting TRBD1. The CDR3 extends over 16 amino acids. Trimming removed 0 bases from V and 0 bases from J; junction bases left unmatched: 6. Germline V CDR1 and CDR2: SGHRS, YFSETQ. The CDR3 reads CASSLGQGLSSYEQYF. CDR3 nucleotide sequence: TGCGCCAGCAGCTTGGGACAGGGCCTGAGCTCCTACGAGCAGTACTTC.

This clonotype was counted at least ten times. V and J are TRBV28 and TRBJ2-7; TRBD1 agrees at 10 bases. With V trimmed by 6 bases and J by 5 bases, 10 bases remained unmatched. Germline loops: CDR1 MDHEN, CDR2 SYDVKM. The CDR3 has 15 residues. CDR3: CASSPGQGKVDEQYF. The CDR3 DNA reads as TGTGCCAGCAGCCCGGGACAGGGGAAGGTAGACGAGCAGTACTTC. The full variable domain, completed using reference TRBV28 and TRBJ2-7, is DVKVTQSSRYLVKRTGEKVFLECVQDMDHENMFWYRQDPGLGLRLIYFSYDVKMKEKGDIPEGYSVSREKKERFSLILESASTNQTSMYLCASSPGQGKVDEQYFGPGTRLTVT.

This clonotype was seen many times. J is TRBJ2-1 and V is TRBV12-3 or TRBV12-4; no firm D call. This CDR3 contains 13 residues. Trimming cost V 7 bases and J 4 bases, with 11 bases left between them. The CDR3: CASTGGRYNEQFF. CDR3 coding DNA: TGTGCCAGCACCGGTGGCAGGTACAATGAGCAGTTCTTC.

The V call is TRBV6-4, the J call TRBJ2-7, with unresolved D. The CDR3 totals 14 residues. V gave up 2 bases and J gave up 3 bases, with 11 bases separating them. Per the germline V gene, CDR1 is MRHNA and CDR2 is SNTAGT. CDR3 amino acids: CASSDPLSVYEQYF. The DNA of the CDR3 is TGTGCCAGCAGTGACCCCTTAAGCGTCTACGAGCAGTACTTC.

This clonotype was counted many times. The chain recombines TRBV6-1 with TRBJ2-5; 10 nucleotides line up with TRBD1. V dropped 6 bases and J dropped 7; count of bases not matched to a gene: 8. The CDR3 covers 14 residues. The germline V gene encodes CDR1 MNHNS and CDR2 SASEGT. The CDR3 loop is CASRPGQGWGTQYF. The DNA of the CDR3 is TGTGCCAGCAGGCCGGGACAGGGGTGGGGGACCCAGTACTTC.

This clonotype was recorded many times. CDR3 loop: CASSISHRGGYGYTF. Here the CDR3 DNA reads TGTGCCAGCAGTATTTCTCACAGGGGCGGCTATGGCTACACCTTC. The rearrangement uses TRBV6-2 or TRBV6-3 and TRBJ1-2; TRBD1 matches at 7 bases. Looked up from germline, CDR1 is MNHEY and CDR2 is SVGEGT. Trimming removed 5 bases from V and 4 bases from J; junction bases left unmatched: 10. This CDR3 region has 15 residues.

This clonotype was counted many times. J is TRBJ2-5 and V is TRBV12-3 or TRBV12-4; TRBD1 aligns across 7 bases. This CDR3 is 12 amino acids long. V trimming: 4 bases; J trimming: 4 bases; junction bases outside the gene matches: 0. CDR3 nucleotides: TGTGCCAGCAGTTACAGGGGAGAGACCCAGTACTTC. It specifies CASSYRGETQYF.

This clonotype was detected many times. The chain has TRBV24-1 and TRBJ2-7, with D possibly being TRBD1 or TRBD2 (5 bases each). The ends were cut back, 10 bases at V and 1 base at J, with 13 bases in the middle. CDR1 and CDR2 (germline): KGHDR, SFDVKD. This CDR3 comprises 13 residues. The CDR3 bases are TGTGCCACGGGGACGGGTTTGTCCTACGAGCAGTACTTC. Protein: CATGTGLSYEQYF.

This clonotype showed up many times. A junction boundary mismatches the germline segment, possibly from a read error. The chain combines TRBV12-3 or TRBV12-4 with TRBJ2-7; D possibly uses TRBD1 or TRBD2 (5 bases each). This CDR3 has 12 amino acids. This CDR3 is CASSLLPGPTHF. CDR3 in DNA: TGTGCCAGCAGCCTTCTTCCGGGACCAACCCACTTC.

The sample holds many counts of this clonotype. The CDR3 sequence is CASGMAGALRYEQYF. The CDR3 DNA reads TGTGCCAGCGGGATGGCGGGGGCTTTGAGGTACGAGCAGTACTTC. The genes are TRBV12-3 or TRBV12-4 and TRBJ2-7, with D perhaps TRBD2 (7 bases). The V end lost 8 bases, the J end lost 4 bases, and 21 bases lay between the germline ends. The CDR3 extends over 15 amino acids.

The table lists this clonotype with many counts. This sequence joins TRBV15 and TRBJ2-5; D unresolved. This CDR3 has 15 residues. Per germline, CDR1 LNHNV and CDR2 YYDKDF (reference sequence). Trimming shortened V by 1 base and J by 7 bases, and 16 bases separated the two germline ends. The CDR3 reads CATSRGSDGPATQYF. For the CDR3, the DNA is TGTGCCACCAGCAGAGGGTCGGATGGGCCAGCGACCCAGTACTTC.

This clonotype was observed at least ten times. In DNA form, the CDR3 reads TGTGCCAGCAGTGAAGCGTTGGGGGCAGGGTCGTACGAGCAGTACTTC. This codes for CASSEALGAGSYEQYF. The chain uses TRBV6-1 and TRBJ2-7; D possibly corresponds to TRBD1 (6 bases). CDR3 length: 16 amino acids. Germline lookup yields CDR1 MNHNS and CDR2 SASEGT. V lost 0 bases, J lost 4 bases, and 16 bases lay in between.

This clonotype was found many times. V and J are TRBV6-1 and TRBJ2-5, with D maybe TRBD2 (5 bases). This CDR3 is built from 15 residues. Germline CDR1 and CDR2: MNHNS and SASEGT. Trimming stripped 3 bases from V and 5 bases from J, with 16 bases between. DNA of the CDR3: TGTGCCAGCAGTGACCGGGTTGGAACTAGGGAGACCCAGTACTTC. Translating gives CASSDRVGTRETQYF.